This T cell receptor beta chain comes out of a study of T cell responses to AZD1222 COVID-19 vaccine. The J segment lost 2 bases and the V segment lost 4 bases, leaving 10 bases of the junction unmatched. The CDR3 consists of 16 residues. The V gene's germline CDR1 is SGDLS and CDR2 YYNGEE. Clones were sequenced by immunoSEQ multiplex PCR, and TCRdb holds only the in-frame ones, with some missing. The repertoire has approximately 82,000 clones, more than 90% of them found once; the top ten carry roughly 5%. The clonotype was recovered from an adult in good health. This material consisted of peripheral blood, taken on day 0 of AZD1222 vaccination. V gene TRBV9 combines with J gene TRBJ2-5; 8 positions agree with TRBD1. CDR3 bases: TGTGCCAGCAGCTTTTTGGGCAGGGGGCGGCAAGAGACCCAGTACTTC. Translating gives CASSFLGRGRQETQYF.